Included here is one TCR beta chain sequence, with context. This specimen belongs to a study of T cell changes during pregnancy in multiple sclerosis. V lost 3 bases and J 0 bases, leaving 14 bases between the germline ends. The CDR3 has 16 amino acids. CDR1 is SQVTM, CDR2 ANQGSEA, per germline. Method: immunoSEQ multiplex PCR; TCRdb's copy keeps in-frame clones and lacks some. The sample contains tens of thousands of clones, 90% of which appear only once. The source of this sequence is a female donor in good health, enrolled as a control in a pregnancy study. The sample consisted of peripheral blood, taken in the first trimester of pregnancy. This chain connects TRBV29-1 to TRBJ1-4; the D gene is possibly TRBD1 (6 bases). In DNA form, the CDR3 reads TGCAGCGTTGACGGCAGGGGTAAACCAACTAATGAAAAACTGTTTTTT. Protein: CSVDGRGKPTNEKLFF.